The present T cell receptor beta chain was sequenced within a study of cytomegalovirus exposure and HLA in healthy donors. Study conclusions and caveats: Analysis was carried out at a later point, and it linked a missense DCLRE1C variant to TCR beta V- and J-gene trimming.

The PCR employed 60 Vbeta primers together with 13 Jbeta primers. Sequencing used immunoSEQ multiplex PCR; TCRdb keeps in-frame clones, though not all of them. The data contain around 110,000 clones, about 61% of them seen just once; the ten biggest clones take up about 2.2%. Of note for this clone: No antigen is known for it.

The CDR3 length is 14 residues. Trimming removed 0 bases from V and 3 bases from J, with 7 bases in between. Germline V gene data show CDR1 as LGHNA and CDR2 as YSLEER. The donors (healthy individuals) were bone marrow donors. Donors were nominally healthy when sampled, though unrecorded immune exposures were likely. This clonotype was sampled from a woman in her 30s in good health and CMV-seronegative. Sequenced input: PBMCs. The V and J genes are TRBV4-3 and TRBJ2-3, with D perhaps matching TRBD1 (5 bases). CDR3 region: CASSQDTGTDTQYF. CDR3 nucleotides: TGCGCCAGCAGCCAAGATACAGGAACAGATACGCAGTATTTT.